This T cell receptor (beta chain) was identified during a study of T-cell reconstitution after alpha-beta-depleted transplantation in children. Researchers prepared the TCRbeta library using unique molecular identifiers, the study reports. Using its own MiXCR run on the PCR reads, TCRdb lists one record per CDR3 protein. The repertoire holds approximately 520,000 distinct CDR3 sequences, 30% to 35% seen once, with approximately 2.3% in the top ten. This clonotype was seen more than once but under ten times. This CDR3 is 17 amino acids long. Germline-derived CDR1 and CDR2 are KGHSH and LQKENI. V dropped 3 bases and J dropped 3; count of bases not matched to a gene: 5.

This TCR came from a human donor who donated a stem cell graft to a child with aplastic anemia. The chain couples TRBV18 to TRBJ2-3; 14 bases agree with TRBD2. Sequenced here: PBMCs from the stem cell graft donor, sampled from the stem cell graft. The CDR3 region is CASSPGLAGGSTDTQYF. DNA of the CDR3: TGTGCCAGCTCACCCGGACTAGCGGGAGGTTCAACAGATACGCAGTATTTT.